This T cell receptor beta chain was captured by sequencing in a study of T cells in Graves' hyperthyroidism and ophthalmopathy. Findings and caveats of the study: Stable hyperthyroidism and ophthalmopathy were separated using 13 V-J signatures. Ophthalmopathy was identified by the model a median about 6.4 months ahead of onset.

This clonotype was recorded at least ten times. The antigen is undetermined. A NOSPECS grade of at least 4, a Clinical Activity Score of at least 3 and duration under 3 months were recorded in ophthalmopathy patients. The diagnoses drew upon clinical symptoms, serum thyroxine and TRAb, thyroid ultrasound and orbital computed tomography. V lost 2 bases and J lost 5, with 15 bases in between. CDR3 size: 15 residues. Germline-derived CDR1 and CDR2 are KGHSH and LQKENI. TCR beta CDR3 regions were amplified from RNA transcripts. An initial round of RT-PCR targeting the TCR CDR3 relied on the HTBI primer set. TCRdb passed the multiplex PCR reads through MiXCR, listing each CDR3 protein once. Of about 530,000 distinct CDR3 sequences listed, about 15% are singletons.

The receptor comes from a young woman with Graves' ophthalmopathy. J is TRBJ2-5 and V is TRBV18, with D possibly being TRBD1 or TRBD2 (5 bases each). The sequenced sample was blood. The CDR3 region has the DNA TGTGCCAGCTCACCAATGAGAGAGGGGCGGGAGACCCAGTACTTC. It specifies CASSPMREGRETQYF. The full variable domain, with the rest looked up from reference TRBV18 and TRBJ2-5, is NAGVMQNPRHLVRRRGQEARLRCSPMKGHSHVYWYRQLPEEGLKFMVYLQKENIIDESGMPKERFSAEFPKEGPSILRIQQVVRGDSAAYFCASSPMREGRETQYFGPGTRLLVL.